One sample yielded the 8 T cell receptor beta chains listed below, sequenced in a study of shared clonotypes between healthy human individuals. TCRdb keeps only in-frame clones here, not all; method: immunoSEQ multiplex PCR. The table records about 2,200,000 clones, about 92% of them present only once. The naive CD8 fraction comprised CD45RO-negative cells positively selected for CCR7 and excluded terminally differentiated effector memory CD45RA+ cells. The specimen was naive CD8+ T cells from PBMCs. These receptors all come from a man between 18 and 35 years old in good health. Some clones in this sample may be carry-over from other donors' samples.

The chain carries TRBV7-6 and TRBJ1-2; unclear D gene. Trimming took off 0 bases at V and 8 bases at J, with 19 bases between the two ends. Per the germline V gene, CDR1 is SGHVS and CDR2 is FNYEAQ. The CDR3 runs to 16 residues. In nucleotides, the CDR3 is TGTGCCAGCAGCTTAGCAGGATCGATCTCCCCGAGGGGCTACACCTTC. It is translated as CASSLAGSISPRGYTF. Variable domain in full (rest from reference TRBV7-6 and TRBJ1-2): GAGVSQSPRYKVTKRGQDVALRCDPISGHVSLYWYRQALGQGPEFLTYFNYEAQQDKSGLPNDRFSAERPEGSISTLTIQRTEQRDSAMYRCASSLAGSISPRGYTFGSGTRLTVV.

This chain links TRBV7-3 with TRBJ2-6; maybe TRBD2 (5 bases). Per the germline V gene, CDR1 is SGHTA and CDR2 is FQGTGA. This CDR3 has 17 residues. The ends were cut back, 1 base at V and 0 bases at J, with 10 bases in the middle. The CDR3 region is CASSLIGGRSGANVLTF. The CDR3 region has the DNA TGTGCCAGCAGCTTAATAGGCGGGCGCTCTGGGGCCAACGTCCTGACTTTC.

This sequence joins TRBV27 and TRBJ2-1, with 11 bases aligning to TRBD2. CDR1 MNHEY and CDR2 SMNVEV come from the germline V gene (reference sequence). The V and J ends lost 3 bases and 4 bases, in that order; junction bases with no gene match: 8. This CDR3 is built from 17 residues. The DNA for the CDR3 is TGTGCCAGCAGTTTGCATGTAGCGGGAGGGCCATACAATGAGCAGTTCTTC. This gives the protein CASSLHVAGGPYNEQFF.

This clone was detected once. The J gene is TRBJ2-1, the V gene TRBV5-5; D perhaps matches TRBD2 (6 bases). V lost 1 base and J lost 0, with 11 bases in between. The CDR3 runs 16 residues. Germline lookup yields CDR1 SGHKS and CDR2 YYEKEE (reference sequence). CDR3: CASSLMAGSSYNEQFF. CDR3 DNA sequence: TGTGCCAGCAGCTTGATGGCCGGGAGCTCCTACAATGAGCAGTTCTTC.

This clone has a single count. The CDR3 DNA follows: TGTGCCTGGAGTGTACTCGCACAGGGATCCGAGCAGTACTTC. Protein sequence: CAWSVLAQGSEQYF. The chain carries TRBV30 and TRBJ2-7, with D maybe TRBD1 (6 bases). Trimming pared 0 bases from V and 6 bases from J, leaving 15 bases between. This CDR3 has 14 amino acids. Looked up from germline, CDR1 is GTSNPN and CDR2 is SVGIG (reference sequence). The whole variable domain, filled in from reference TRBV30 and TRBJ2-7, reads SQTIHQWPATLVQPVGSPLSLECTVEGTSNPNLYWYRQAAGRGLQLLFYSVGIGQISSEVPQNLSASRPQDRQFILSSKKLLLSDSGFYLCAWSVLAQGSEQYFGPGTRLTVT.

This chain uses TRBV6-6 with TRBJ1-3; D possibly corresponds to TRBD1 (6 bases). Trimming cost V 5 bases and J 8 bases, with 19 bases left between them. The CDR3 has 15 residues. Germline CDR1 and CDR2: MNHNY and SVGAGI (reference sequence). The CDR3 DNA reads TGTGCCAGCAGTCCGGACAGCCGGACCCTGTACACCATATATTTT. It encodes CASSPDSRTLYTIYF.

The V gene is TRBV12-5, the J gene TRBJ2-2; 8 nucleotides line up with TRBD1. Germline assignment: CDR1 LGHNT and CDR2 FRNRAP. Trimming at V came to 1 base and at J to 3 bases, leaving 1 base not matched to a gene. The CDR3 loop spans 15 amino acids. The CDR3 reads CASGLGTGYTGELFF. The CDR3 bases are TGTGCTAGTGGTTTGGGGACAGGGTACACCGGGGAGCTGTTTTTT.

The V gene is TRBV4-1, the J gene TRBJ2-7; no reliable D call. This CDR3 has 13 residues. CDR1 and CDR2 (germline): MGHRA, YSYEKL. The ends were cut back, 1 base at V and 2 bases at J, with 6 bases in the middle. Here the CDR3 reads CASSQVPAYEQYF. The CDR3 nucleotides are TGCGCCAGCAGCCAAGTACCGGCCTACGAGCAGTACTTC.